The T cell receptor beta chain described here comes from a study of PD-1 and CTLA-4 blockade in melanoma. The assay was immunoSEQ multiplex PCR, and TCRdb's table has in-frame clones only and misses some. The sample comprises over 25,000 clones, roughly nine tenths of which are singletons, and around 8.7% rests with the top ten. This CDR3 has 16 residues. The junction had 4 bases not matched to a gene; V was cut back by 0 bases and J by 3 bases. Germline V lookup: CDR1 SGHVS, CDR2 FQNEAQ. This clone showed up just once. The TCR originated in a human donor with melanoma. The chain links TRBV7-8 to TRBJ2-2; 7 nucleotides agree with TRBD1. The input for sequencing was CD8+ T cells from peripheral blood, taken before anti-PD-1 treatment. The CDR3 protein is CASSLAGTAYTGELFF. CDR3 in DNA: TGTGCCAGCAGCTTAGCCGGGACAGCGTACACCGGGGAGCTGTTTTTT.